A single T cell receptor (beta chain) is shown here with its context. Its antigen is still unknown. Full-length variable regions came from constant-region reverse primers plus semi-nested Nested Universal Primer A PCR. MiXCR was run by TCRdb on the 5' RACE reads, yielding one entry per CDR3 protein. The table has about 55,000 distinct CDR3 sequences, over 15% seen once. Overall study findings and caveats: Tumor memory CD4+ T cell TCR gene usage clustered with blood and lymph node memory CD4+ cells and lymph node naive CD4+ cells.

The CDR3 loop spans 16 amino acids. Unmatched junction bases numbered 9, after V lost 5 bases and J lost 3 bases. CD25-based Treg depletion was applied to purified naive CD4+ T cells. Sequences were obtained from naive CD4+ T cells sorted from blood. Indicated subset: naive CD4+ T cells, CD4+CD45RA+CD25-. The TCR was taken from a female donor with breast cancer. The chain combines TRBV12-3 or TRBV12-4 with TRBJ2-2; 7 nucleotides agree with TRBD1. The CDR3 DNA sequence: TGTGCCAGCAGTCATCTCCGGGACAGACACACCGGGGAGCTGTTTTTT. It yields the protein CASSHLRDRHTGELFF.